This is a list of T cell receptor beta chains from one sample in a study of cytomegalovirus exposure and HLA in healthy donors. TCRdb keeps only in-frame clones here, not all; method: immunoSEQ multiplex PCR. Of some 170,000 clones listed, just under 85% are singletons. The sample was PBMCs. Receptors originate from a man aged 30 to 39 in good health and CMV-seropositive. Each CDR3 is given with its conserved first and last residue. A D gene is named only where the DNA matches it firmly. Clone size is not always given. Where it is, it says once, few, many or a class for expanded clones.

CATSRVGLAGNLSTDTQYF	TGTGCCACCAGCAGAGTGGGACTAGCGGGAAACTTATCCACAGATACGCAGTATTTT	.	TRBV15	TRBD2	TRBJ2-3
CASSRGTAELFF	TGTGCCAGCAGTCGAGGGACTGCGGAGCTGTTTTTT	few	TRBV6-1	.	TRBJ2-2
CASSVWTGYASNTEAFF	TGTGCCAGTAGTGTGTGGACAGGCTACGCCTCGAACACTGAAGCTTTCTTT	.	TRBV19	TRBD1	TRBJ1-1
CASSPPTGGGETQYF	TGTGCCAGCTCACCACCTACAGGGGGCGGGGAGACCCAGTACTTC	.	TRBV18	TRBD1	TRBJ2-5
CASSEWEGRGEAFF	TGTGCCAGCAGTGAATGGGAGGGCCGGGGTGAAGCTTTCTTT	.	TRBV25-1	.	TRBJ1-1
CASSERPTGGATNEKLFF	TGTGCCAGCAGTGAAAGGCCGACAGGGGGGGCAACTAATGAAAAACTGTTTTTT	.	TRBV6-1	TRBD1	TRBJ1-4
CASSLVKGGGAVETQYF	TGTGCCAGCAGCTTAGTGAAGGGCGGGGGGGCCGTGGAGACCCAGTACTTC	.	TRBV13	TRBD2	TRBJ2-5
CASTRTGENYEQYF	TGTGCCAGCACCCGGACAGGGGAGAACTACGAGCAGTACTTC	.	TRBV5-4	TRBD1	TRBJ2-7
CASSGRQGTSYEQYF	TGTGCCAGCAGTGGTCGACAGGGTACTTCCTACGAGCAGTACTTC	.	TRBV2	TRBD1	TRBJ2-7
CATSNIRQGQETQYF	TGTGCCACCAGCAATATTAGGCAGGGACAAGAGACCCAGTACTTC	.	TRBV15	.	TRBJ2-5
CASIPSGTGWYEQYF	TGTGCCAGCATTCCATCCGGGACAGGGTGGTACGAGCAGTACTTC	.	TRBV6-5	TRBD1	TRBJ2-7
CASSLQGNTGELFF	TGTGCCAGCAGCCTACAGGGGAACACCGGGGAGCTGTTTTTT	few	TRBV7-9	.	TRBJ2-2
CASSFSGGDNEQFF	TGTGCCAGCAGTTTTAGCGGGGGGGACAATGAGCAGTTCTTC	.	TRBV6-5	TRBD2	TRBJ2-1
CASSSLAGGYTDTQYF	TGTGCCAGCAGCTCTCTAGCGGGGGGGTACACAGATACGCAGTATTTT	.	TRBV7-9	TRBD2	TRBJ2-3
CASSEAGQGNEKLFF	TGCGCCAGCAGTGAAGCGGGACAGGGTAACGAAAAACTGTTTTTT	.	TRBV10-1	TRBD1	TRBJ1-4